These 9 T cell receptor beta chains were sequenced from one sample in a study of graft-versus-host responses after intestinal transplantation. The data were produced by immunoSEQ multiplex PCR, yet TCRdb's version contains in-frame clones alone and is incomplete. Of about 45,000 clones listed, roughly 90% are singletons. Material: PBMCs, obtained 524 days after transplant. The receptor set was obtained from a human patient who received an intestinal transplant, so some T cells may come from the graft donor.

The V gene is TRBV6-1, the J gene TRBJ2-2, with 11 bases matching TRBD2. The germline V gene has CDR1 MNHNS and CDR2 SASEGT. The CDR3 spans 15 residues. Trimming took 6 bases from V and 3 from J; bases not matched to a gene: 3. This chain's CDR3 is CASRVAGGYTGELFF. CDR3 nucleotide sequence: TGTGCCAGCAGGGTAGCGGGAGGGTACACCGGGGAGCTGTTTTTT.

This sequence joins TRBV28 and TRBJ2-4; D could derive from TRBD1 or TRBD2 (5 bases each). The CDR3 has 13 amino acids. CDR1 MDHEN and CDR2 SYDVKM come from the germline V gene. The V end was cut by 6 bases, the J end by 5 bases, with 11 bases between. CDR3 in DNA: TGTGCCAGCAGACCACCGGGACAAAACATTCAGTACTTC. Amino acid sequence: CASRPPGQNIQYF.

The V gene is TRBV27, the J gene TRBJ2-2; 7 positions match TRBD1. This CDR3 spans 17 amino acids. CDR1 and CDR2 (germline): MNHEY, SMNVEV (reference sequence). V lost 0 bases and J lost 5; bases outside the gene matches: 9. CDR3 in amino acids: CASSLSVEGAWTGELFF. In nucleotides, the CDR3 is TGTGCCAGCAGTTTATCCGTCGAGGGGGCGTGGACCGGGGAGCTGTTTTTT.

The chain employs TRBV5-5 and TRBJ2-4, with 8 nucleotides matching TRBD2. The CDR3 is 17 amino acids. V lost 0 bases and J lost 2; bases outside the gene matches: 7. Germline V gene lookup returns CDR1 SGHKS and CDR2 YYEKEE (reference sequence). The CDR3 region has the DNA TGTGCCAGCAGCTTGGTGGGGCTAGCGGGTACCAAAAACATTCAGTACTTC. It encodes CASSLVGLAGTKNIQYF.

About this clone itself: The sample holds other DNA sequences that translate to the same CDR3. The CDR3, as DNA: TGCAGCGTTGACAGGGGGGACTATGGCTACACCTTC. Protein product: CSVDRGDYGYTF. The V call is TRBV29-1, the J call TRBJ1-2; TRBD1 matches at 7 bases. Per germline, CDR1 SQVTM and CDR2 ANQGSEA. J was trimmed by 3 bases and V by 3 bases; bases with no gene match: 1. This CDR3 region has 12 residues.

The chain has TRBV4-3 and TRBJ2-7; tentatively, D is TRBD1 (6 bases). Per germline, CDR1 LGHNA and CDR2 YSLEER. The V end lost 0 bases, the J end lost 2 bases, and 11 bases lay between the germline ends. CDR3 length: 15 residues. The CDR3 coding sequence is TGCGCCAGCAGCCAAGATAGGGCAGGGGCCTACGAGCAGTACTTC. Translated: CASSQDRAGAYEQYF.

The chain recombines TRBV5-1 with TRBJ2-7; the D is unclear. This CDR3 has 13 amino acids. V gave up 0 bases and J gave up 4 bases, with 8 bases separating them. Looked up from germline, CDR1 is SGHRS and CDR2 is YFSETQ. CDR3 bases: TGCGCCAGCAGCTTGGGTCCGGAGTACGAGCAGTACTTC. Translated: CASSLGPEYEQYF.

The chain couples TRBV5-1 to TRBJ1-6, with TRBD1 matching over 8 bases. The CDR3 covers 16 residues. Looked up from germline, CDR1 is SGHRS and CDR2 is YFSETQ. V was pared by 0 bases and J by 7 bases, with 6 bases of the junction left unmatched. Here the CDR3 reads CASSLGRDRTNSPLHF. The CDR3 DNA reads TGCGCCAGCAGCTTGGGCCGGGACAGGACAAATTCACCCCTCCACTTT.

The chain carries TRBV6-5 and TRBJ1-5; D is ambiguous. The V and J ends lost 0 bases and 6 bases respectively, with 9 bases between them. The germline V gene encodes CDR1 MNHEY and CDR2 SVGAGI. The CDR3 has 14 amino acids. In DNA, the CDR3 is TGTGCCAGCAGTTACTCGACAACCGGTCAGCCCCAGCATTTT. This sequence encodes CASSYSTTGQPQHF.